This entry is about one T cell receptor beta chain. No antigen is known for it. Profiled with immunoSEQ multiplex PCR; TCRdb holds only in-frame clones, not every one. Among more than 95,000 clones listed, 75% to 90% were seen once. This entry is derived from a study of T cell responses to AZD1222 COVID-19 vaccine. Whole-study results and caveats: Vaccination with two AZD1222 doses was followed by a rise in Spike-specific TCR breadth and depth.

Deletions cut 1 base from V and 11 bases from J, with 11 bases between. Per germline, CDR1 KGHSH and CDR2 LQKENI. CDR3 length: 12 amino acids. This sequence was found in an adult who received the AZD1222 COVID-19 vaccine. J is TRBJ1-1 and V is TRBV18; D might be TRBD1 (6 bases). Here the sequenced sample was peripheral blood, taken 28 days after the second AZD1222 dose. The CDR3: CASSPQGVGAFF. DNA of the CDR3: TGTGCCAGCTCACCACAGGGGGTGGGGGCTTTCTTT.